This T cell receptor beta chain was sequenced during a study of blood T cell repertoires in COVID-19. Clones were read by immunoSEQ multiplex PCR, and TCRdb kept only the in-frame ones, dropping some. The top ten clones hold under 3% of a sample with about 270,000 clones, more than 75% of them seen once. From germline, CDR1 is SGDLS and CDR2 YYNGEE. The CDR3 is 13 amino acids. With V trimmed by 0 bases and J by 7 bases, 0 bases remained unmatched. The genes are TRBV9 and TRBJ2-4; 8 bases match TRBD1. Input material: PBMCs or T cells enriched from blood (not recorded which). The TCR comes from a woman aged 18 to 35 who had recovered from COVID-19. This CDR3 is CASSVGTGNIQYF. The CDR3 DNA follows: TGTGCCAGCAGCGTAGGGACAGGGAACATTCAGTACTTC.